One T cell receptor (beta chain) is described in this entry. The CDR3 loop spans 15 amino acids. CDR1 and CDR2 from the germline V gene are SGHTA and FQGNSA. V gave up 6 bases and J gave up 3 bases; unmatched junction bases: 6. This sample was included in a study of control samples from healthy donors and cancer patients. Some clones are missing from TCRdb's copy, which holds only in-frame ones; the method was immunoSEQ multiplex PCR. The table lists around 130,000 clones, 90% to 95% of them singletons. The gene calls are TRBV7-2 and TRBJ2-5, with 11 bases fitting TRBD2. This receptor was taken from a man aged 45-60 years with head and neck cancer. What was sequenced was PBMCs. CDR3 sequence: CASRPPGLAEETQYF. The CDR3 region has the DNA TGTGCCAGCAGGCCTCCGGGACTAGCGGAAGAGACCCAGTACTTC.